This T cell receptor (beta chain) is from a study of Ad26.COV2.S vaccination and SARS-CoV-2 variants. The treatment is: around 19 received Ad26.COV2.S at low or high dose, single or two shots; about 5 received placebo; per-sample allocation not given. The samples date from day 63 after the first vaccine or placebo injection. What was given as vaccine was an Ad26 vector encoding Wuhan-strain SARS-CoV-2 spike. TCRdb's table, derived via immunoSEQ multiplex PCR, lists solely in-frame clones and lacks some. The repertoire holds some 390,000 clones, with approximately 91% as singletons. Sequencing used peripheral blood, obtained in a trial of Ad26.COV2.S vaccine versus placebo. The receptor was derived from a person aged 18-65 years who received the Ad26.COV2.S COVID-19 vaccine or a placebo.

As DNA, the CDR3 is TGTGCCATCAGTGAGACAGGGGGAGTCAATCAGCCCCAGCATTTT. Translated, it gives CAISETGGVNQPQHF. The rearrangement joins TRBV10-3 to TRBJ1-5; 8 bases agree with TRBD1. J was trimmed by 3 bases and V by 2 bases; bases with no gene match: 3. The germline V gene has CDR1 ENHRY and CDR2 SYGVKD. The CDR3 covers 15 residues.